A single sample is the source of the 14 T cell receptor beta chains below, sequenced in a study of blood T cell repertoires in COVID-19 (dated by TCRdb to the early 2020s). Library preparation used the immunoSEQ multiplex PCR assay. The immuneACCESS repertoire file appears here via TCRdb, limited to in-frame rearrangements. These files lack a portion of the clones; in checked studies, under half of the deficit traces to unresolved V genes, and the cause of the others is not known. Across this sample there are about 76,000 clones, with approximately 86% seen only once. The ten largest clones add up to over 15% of the sample. Specimen: peripheral blood. All receptors come from a human donor in a cohort sampled during active COVID-19.

The rearrangement uses TRBV4-1 and TRBJ2-1, with 15 bases matching TRBD2. CDR3 length equals 19 residues. After removal of 3 bases from V and 8 bases from J, the junction contained 14 bases not matched to a gene. Germline V gene data show CDR1 as MGHRA and CDR2 as YSYEKL. CDR3 sequence (DNA): TGCGCCAGCAGCCACCCCGGACTAGCGGGAGGGCCAAATTTGGATGAGCAGTTCTTC. The encoded protein is CASSHPGLAGGPNLDEQFF.

CDR3 nucleotides: TGTGCCAGCAGCTTAAACACGGGAACCGGTCATGGCTACACCTTC. Translation: CASSLNTGTGHGYTF. This chain joins TRBV7-3 and TRBJ1-2; D gene unclear. Germline assignment: CDR1 SGHTA and CDR2 FQGTGA. V lost 1 base to trimming and J lost 6 bases, with 15 bases between them. This CDR3 is 15 amino acids long.

The chain carries TRBV5-1 and TRBJ2-7; maybe TRBD1 (5 bases). In germline, CDR1 is SGHRS, CDR2 YFSETQ. The CDR3 consists of 14 residues. The V and J ends lost 1 base and 2 bases respectively, with 10 bases between them. The CDR3 reads CASSLSGNTYEQYF. The CDR3 DNA is TGCGCCAGCAGCTTGTCAGGGAATACCTACGAGCAGTACTTC.

The chain is built from TRBV28 and TRBJ2-4, with 9 bases that match TRBD1. V was clipped by 5 bases and J by 9 bases; unmatched bases: 5. In germline, CDR1 is MDHEN, CDR2 SYDVKM. The CDR3 loop spans 13 amino acids. The CDR3 sequence is CASSQQGAGIQYF. The CDR3 region has the DNA TGTGCCAGCAGTCAACAGGGGGCCGGCATTCAGTACTTC.

This chain joins TRBV7-9 and TRBJ2-3; TRBD2 matches 7 bases. Germline trimming cut 1 base from V and 8 bases from J; bases unmatched to any gene: 6. Germline V gene lookup returns CDR1 SEHNR and CDR2 FQNEAQ (reference sequence). The CDR3 runs to 14 residues. CDR3: CASSLGGGEGTQYF. The CDR3 DNA is TGTGCCAGCAGCTTAGGGGGAGGGGAGGGTACGCAGTATTTT.

The gene calls are TRBV9 and TRBJ1-2, with 10 positions matching TRBD1. This CDR3 has 14 residues. J was trimmed by 5 bases and V by 4 bases; bases with no gene match: 5. Germline V gene sequence: CDR1 SGDLS, CDR2 YYNGEE. The CDR3 is CASSPTGGNYGYTF. For the CDR3, the DNA is TGTGCCAGCAGCCCGACAGGGGGCAATTATGGCTACACCTTC.

The table lists this clone with a few counts. CDR3 sequence reads: CASSSPTGVHEQYF. CDR3 bases: TGTGCCAGCAGCTCTCCAACAGGGGTCCACGAGCAGTACTTC. The chain carries TRBV7-9 and TRBJ2-7, with 7 bases identical to TRBD1. V lost 4 bases and J lost 5; bases outside the gene matches: 8. This CDR3 has 14 amino acids. The germline V gene encodes CDR1 SEHNR and CDR2 FQNEAQ (reference sequence).

V usage is TRBV10-3 and J usage is TRBJ2-2, with TRBD1 identical over 8 bases. Unmatched junction bases numbered 8, after V lost 11 bases and J lost 6 bases. The CDR3 has 13 residues. Germline assignment: CDR1 ENHRY and CDR2 SYGVKD. This CDR3 reads CAAGQGGSGELFF. The CDR3 region has the DNA TGTGCCGCCGGACAGGGTGGTTCCGGGGAGCTGTTTTTT.

The chain combines TRBV5-1 with TRBJ2-2; TRBD1 agrees at 10 bases. Per the germline V gene, CDR1 is SGHRS and CDR2 is YFSETQ. Trimming took 5 bases from V and 3 from J; bases not matched to a gene: 4. The CDR3 spans 15 residues. Here the CDR3 DNA reads TGCGCCAGCAGTAAGGGACAGGGGTACACCGGGGAGCTGTTTTTT. It translates to CASSKGQGYTGELFF.

The rearrangement uses TRBV7-6 and TRBJ2-1, with D uncertain. From germline, CDR1 is SGHVS and CDR2 FNYEAQ. Trimming shortened V by 6 bases and J by 11 bases, and 14 bases separated the two germline ends. The CDR3 covers 12 residues. CDR3 sequence: CASSRDRVQQFF. The CDR3 DNA sequence: TGTGCCAGCAGTCGCGACCGGGTCCAGCAGTTCTTC.

The chain combines TRBV28 with TRBJ1-4; TRBD1 matches 9 bases. The CDR3 sequence is 15 residues long. Germline V gene sequence: CDR1 MDHEN, CDR2 SYDVKM. V shed 2 bases and J 7 bases; nucleotides not matched to a gene: 5. CDR3 region: CASSLVTGGGEKLFF. The CDR3 DNA follows: TGTGCCAGCAGTTTAGTGACAGGGGGGGGTGAAAAACTGTTTTTT.

V gene TRBV7-2 combines with J gene TRBJ2-1; 8 nucleotides agree with TRBD2. Germline CDR1 and CDR2: SGHTA and FQGNSA. The CDR3 contains 15 residues. Unmatched junction bases numbered 5, after V lost 0 bases and J lost 7 bases. DNA for the CDR3: TGTGCCAGCAGCTTAGCACGCAGCGGGAGAAATGAGCAGTTCTTC. This codes for CASSLARSGRNEQFF.

The rearrangement links TRBV10-3 to TRBJ1-1; 7 bases are a match to TRBD1. This CDR3 region has 15 residues. V lost 0 bases to trimming and J lost 2 bases; unmatched junction nucleotides: 3. The germline V gene encodes CDR1 ENHRY and CDR2 SYGVKD. CDR3 in DNA: TGTGCCATCAGTGAGTCGGGGACAGTCAACACTGAAGCTTTCTTT. This sequence encodes CAISESGTVNTEAFF.

V and J are TRBV29-1 and TRBJ1-4, with 8 positions matching TRBD1. With 6 bases clipped from V and 4 bases from J, the junction kept 7 bases outside the gene matches. Per germline, CDR1 SQVTM and CDR2 ANQGSEA. The CDR3 extends over 14 amino acids. The CDR3 spells CSVAYRGSNEKLFF. The CDR3 DNA reads TGCAGCGTCGCCTACAGGGGGAGTAATGAAAAACTGTTTTTT.